These 8 T cell receptor beta chains share one sample of origin, sequenced in a study of CD8 T cells in Susac syndrome. Random-hexamer reverse transcription was applied to about 0.45 to 1 ug RNA. A single record per CDR3 protein comes from TCRdb applying MiXCR to the immunoSEQ multiplex PCR reads. The data contain about 100,000 distinct CDR3 sequences, about 93% of them seen just once; the ten biggest clones take up 0.3% to 0.4%. Sequencing was performed on CD8+ T cells from PBMCs. Every receptor here comes from a human donor in good health.

V is TRBV15 and J is TRBJ1-1, with 11 positions matching TRBD1. With V trimmed by 1 base and J by 4 bases, 2 bases remained unmatched. Germline V gives CDR1 LNHNV, CDR2 YYDKDF (reference sequence). This CDR3 is 15 amino acids long. CDR3 DNA sequence: TGTGCCACCAGCAGAGCAGGGACAGGGGGCACTGAAGCTTTCTTT. Its protein product is CATSRAGTGGTEAFF.

V is TRBV12-3 or TRBV12-4 and J is TRBJ2-7; 8 bases fit TRBD1. J lost 7 bases, V lost 6 bases, and 14 bases had no gene match. This CDR3 region has 15 residues. In nucleotides, the CDR3 is TGTGCCAGCAGCCGTTCCCGACAGGGGCCAAGGGAGCAGTACTTC. Translating gives CASSRSRQGPREQYF.

The chain is built from TRBV6-5 and TRBJ1-4; no reliable D call. The germline gives CDR1 MNHEY, CDR2 SVGAGI. V gave up 0 bases and J gave up 1 base, with 6 bases separating them. This CDR3 region has 15 residues. Here the CDR3 reads CASSYSGRTNEKLFF. CDR3 nucleotides: TGTGCCAGCAGTTACTCAGGGAGAACTAATGAAAAACTGTTTTTT.

The gene calls are TRBV29-1 and TRBJ1-1; a possible D gene is TRBD1 (5 bases). This CDR3 region has 12 residues. Germline-derived CDR1 and CDR2 are SQVTM and ANQGSEA. The CDR3 protein is CSAGTGNTEAFF. CDR3 DNA: TGCAGTGCCGGGACGGGGAACACTGAAGCTTTCTTT.

V usage is TRBV29-1 and J usage is TRBJ1-4, with D possibly matching TRBD1 (5 bases). The V end was cut by 5 bases, the J end by 8 bases, with 21 bases between. Germline CDR1 SQVTM, CDR2 ANQGSEA. The CDR3 is 15 amino acids. The CDR3 spells CSVSAQGVGEEKLFF. CDR3 sequence (DNA): TGCAGCGTTTCTGCGCAGGGCGTGGGGGAAGAAAAACTGTTTTTT.

This rearrangement joins TRBV6-5 to TRBJ1-1; D possibly corresponds to TRBD1 (5 bases). The CDR3 covers 13 residues. The germline V and J ends were trimmed by 5 bases and 5 bases, with 12 bases remaining between them. The germline V gene encodes CDR1 MNHEY and CDR2 SVGAGI. CDR3 in DNA: TGTGCCAGCAGTCCCAGGGTTTATACTGAAGCTTTCTTT. It codes for CASSPRVYTEAFF.

The chain uses TRBV2 and TRBJ2-7; D is uncertain. V was trimmed by 6 bases and J by 2 bases, leaving 5 bases between them. This CDR3 spans 11 amino acids. Germline loops: CDR1 SNHLY, CDR2 FYNNEI. CDR3 residues: CASRITYEQYF. DNA for the CDR3: TGTGCCAGCAGGATAACCTACGAGCAGTACTTC.

V gene TRBV20-1 combines with J gene TRBJ2-7, with TRBD1 matching 7 bases. In germline, CDR1 is DFQATT, CDR2 SNEGSKA (reference sequence). With 2 bases clipped from V and 0 bases from J, the junction kept 7 bases outside the gene matches. CDR3 length equals 15 residues. CDR3 DNA: TGCAGTGCTAGACCCCGGACAGGTTCCTCCTACGAGCAGTACTTC. It encodes CSARPRTGSSYEQYF.